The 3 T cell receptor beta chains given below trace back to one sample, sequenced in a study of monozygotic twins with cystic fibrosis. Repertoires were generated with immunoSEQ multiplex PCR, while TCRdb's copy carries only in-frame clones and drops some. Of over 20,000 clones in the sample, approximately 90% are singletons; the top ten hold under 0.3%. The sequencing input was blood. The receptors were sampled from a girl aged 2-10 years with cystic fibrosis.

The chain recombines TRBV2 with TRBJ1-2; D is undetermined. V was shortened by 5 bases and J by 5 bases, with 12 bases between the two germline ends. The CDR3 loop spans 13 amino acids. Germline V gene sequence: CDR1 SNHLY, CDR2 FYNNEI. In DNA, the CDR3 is TGTGCCAGCAGTCCCTATCTATTTTATGGCTACACCTTC. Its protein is CASSPYLFYGYTF.

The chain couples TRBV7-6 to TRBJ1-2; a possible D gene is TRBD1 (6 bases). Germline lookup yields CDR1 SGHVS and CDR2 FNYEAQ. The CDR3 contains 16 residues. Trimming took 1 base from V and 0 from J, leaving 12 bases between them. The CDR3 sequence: CASSLGTGSPNYGYTF. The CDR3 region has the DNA TGTGCCAGCAGCTTAGGTACAGGGAGCCCTAACTATGGCTACACCTTC.

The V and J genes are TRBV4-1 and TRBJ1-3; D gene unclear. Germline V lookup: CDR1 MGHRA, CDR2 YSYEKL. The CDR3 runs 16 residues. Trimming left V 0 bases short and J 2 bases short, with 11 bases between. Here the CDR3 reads CASSQDSGFPGNTIYF. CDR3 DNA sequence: TGCGCCAGCAGCCAAGATTCGGGGTTTCCTGGAAACACCATATATTTT.